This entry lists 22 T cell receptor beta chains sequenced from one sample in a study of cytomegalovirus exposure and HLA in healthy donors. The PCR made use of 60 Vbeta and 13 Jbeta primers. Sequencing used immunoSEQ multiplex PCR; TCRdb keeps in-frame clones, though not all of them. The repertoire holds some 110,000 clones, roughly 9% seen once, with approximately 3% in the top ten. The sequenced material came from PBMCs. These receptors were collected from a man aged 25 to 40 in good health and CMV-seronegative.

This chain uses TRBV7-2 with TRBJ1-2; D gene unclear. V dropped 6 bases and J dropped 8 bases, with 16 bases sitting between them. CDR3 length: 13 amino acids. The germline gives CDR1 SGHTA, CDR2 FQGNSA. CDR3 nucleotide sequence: TGTGCCAGCAGATACGGGTCTTCTGGAGGCTACACCTTC. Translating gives CASRYGSSGGYTF.

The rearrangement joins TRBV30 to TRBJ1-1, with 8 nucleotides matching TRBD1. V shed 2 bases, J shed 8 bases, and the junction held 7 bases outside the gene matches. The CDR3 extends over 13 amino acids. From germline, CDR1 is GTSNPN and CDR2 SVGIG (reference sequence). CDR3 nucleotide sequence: TGTGCCTGGAGTCCCTGGGGACAGGTGGAAGCTTTCTTT. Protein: CAWSPWGQVEAFF.

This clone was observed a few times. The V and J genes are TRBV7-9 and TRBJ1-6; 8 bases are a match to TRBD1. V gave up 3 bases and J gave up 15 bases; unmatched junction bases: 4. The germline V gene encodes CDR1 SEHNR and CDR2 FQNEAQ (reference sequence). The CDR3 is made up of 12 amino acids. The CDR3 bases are TGTGCCAGCAGCTTGGGACAGGCGCACCTCCACTTT. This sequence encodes CASSLGQAHLHF.

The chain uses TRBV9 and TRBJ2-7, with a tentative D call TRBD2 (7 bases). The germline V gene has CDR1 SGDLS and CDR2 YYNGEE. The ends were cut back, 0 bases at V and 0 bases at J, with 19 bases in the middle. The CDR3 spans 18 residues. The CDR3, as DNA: TGTGCCAGCAGCGTAGGGGGGGGGTCACAGGGACTCTCCTACGAGCAGTACTTC. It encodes CASSVGGGSQGLSYEQYF.

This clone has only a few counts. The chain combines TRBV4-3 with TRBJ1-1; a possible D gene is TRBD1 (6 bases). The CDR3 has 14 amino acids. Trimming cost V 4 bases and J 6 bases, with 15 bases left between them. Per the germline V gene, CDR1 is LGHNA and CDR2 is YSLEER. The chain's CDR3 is CASSPWTVGPEAFF. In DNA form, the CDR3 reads TGCGCCAGCAGCCCCTGGACAGTGGGACCTGAAGCTTTCTTT.

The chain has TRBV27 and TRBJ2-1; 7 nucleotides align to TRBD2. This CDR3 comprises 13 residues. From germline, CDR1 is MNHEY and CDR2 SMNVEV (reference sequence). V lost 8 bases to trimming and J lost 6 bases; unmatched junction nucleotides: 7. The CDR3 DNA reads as TGTGCCAGCTCTTACGAGCGGGGCAATGAGCAGTTCTTC. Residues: CASSYERGNEQFF.

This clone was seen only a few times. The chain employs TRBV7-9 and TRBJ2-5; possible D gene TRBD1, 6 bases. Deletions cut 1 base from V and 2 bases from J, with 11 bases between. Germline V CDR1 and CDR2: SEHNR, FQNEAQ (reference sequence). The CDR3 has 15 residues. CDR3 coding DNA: TGTGCCAGCAGCTTAGAACAGGGCCCTCAAGAGACCCAGTACTTC. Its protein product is CASSLEQGPQETQYF.

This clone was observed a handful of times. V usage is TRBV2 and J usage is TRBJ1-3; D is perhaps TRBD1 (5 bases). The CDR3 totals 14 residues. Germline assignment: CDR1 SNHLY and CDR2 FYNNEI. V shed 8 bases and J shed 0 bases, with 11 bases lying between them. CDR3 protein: CASGAPHSGNTIYF. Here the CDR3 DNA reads TGTGCCAGCGGGGCACCGCACTCTGGAAACACCATATATTTT. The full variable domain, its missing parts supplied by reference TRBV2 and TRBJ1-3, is EPEVTQTPSHQVTQMGQEVILRCVPISNHLYFYWYRQILGQKVEFLVSFYNNEISEKSEIFDDQFSVERPDGSNFTLKIRSTKLEDSAMYFCASGAPHSGNTIYFGEGSWLTVV.

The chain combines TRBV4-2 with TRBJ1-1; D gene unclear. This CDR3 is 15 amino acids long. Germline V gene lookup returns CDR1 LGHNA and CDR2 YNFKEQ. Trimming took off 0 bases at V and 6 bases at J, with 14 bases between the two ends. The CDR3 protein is CASSQEIRGMAEAFF. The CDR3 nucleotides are TGTGCCAGCAGCCAAGAAATTCGGGGTATGGCTGAAGCTTTCTTT.

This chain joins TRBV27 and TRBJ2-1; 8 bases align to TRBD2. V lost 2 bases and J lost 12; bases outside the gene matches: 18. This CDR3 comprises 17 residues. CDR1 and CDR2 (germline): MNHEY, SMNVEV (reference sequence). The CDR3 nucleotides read TGTGCCAGCAGTTTACTTACCGGGACTAGAGGCCCGGGGGGGCAGTTCTTC. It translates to CASSLLTGTRGPGGQFF.

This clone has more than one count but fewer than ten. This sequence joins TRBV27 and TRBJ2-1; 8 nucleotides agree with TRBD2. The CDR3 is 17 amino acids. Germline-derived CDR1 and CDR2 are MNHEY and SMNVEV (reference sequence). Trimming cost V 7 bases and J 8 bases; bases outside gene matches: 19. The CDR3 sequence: CASNGGLGAGESDEQFF. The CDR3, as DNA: TGTGCCAGCAATGGGGGTTTGGGAGCGGGAGAAAGCGATGAGCAGTTCTTC.

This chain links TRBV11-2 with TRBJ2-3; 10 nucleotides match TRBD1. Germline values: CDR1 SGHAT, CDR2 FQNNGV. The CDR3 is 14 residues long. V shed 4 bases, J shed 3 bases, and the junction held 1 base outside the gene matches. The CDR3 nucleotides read TGTGCCAGCAGCTGGGACAGGGGTACAGATACGCAGTATTTT. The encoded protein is CASSWDRGTDTQYF.

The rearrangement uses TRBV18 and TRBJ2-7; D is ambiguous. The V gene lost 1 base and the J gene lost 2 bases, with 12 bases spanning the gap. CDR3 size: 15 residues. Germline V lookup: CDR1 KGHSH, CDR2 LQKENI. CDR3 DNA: TGTGCCAGCTCACCACGCAGGTCCCTGGCCTACGAGCAGTACTTC. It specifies CASSPRRSLAYEQYF.

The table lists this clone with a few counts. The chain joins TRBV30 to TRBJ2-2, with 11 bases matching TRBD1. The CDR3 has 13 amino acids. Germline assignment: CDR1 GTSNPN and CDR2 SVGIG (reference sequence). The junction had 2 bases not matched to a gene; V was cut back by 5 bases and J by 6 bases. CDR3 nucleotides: TGTGCCTGGGGACAGGGGGCGGCCGGGGAGCTGTTTTTT. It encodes CAWGQGAAGELFF.

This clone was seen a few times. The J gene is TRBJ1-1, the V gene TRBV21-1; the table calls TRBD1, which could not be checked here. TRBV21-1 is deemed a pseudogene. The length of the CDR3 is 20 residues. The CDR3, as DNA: TGTGCCAGCTTAGGGAAACAGGGTAGCAGAAACGGCGACAGAAACACTGAAGCTTTCTTT. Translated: CASLGKQGSRNGDRNTEAFF.

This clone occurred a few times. In nucleotides, the CDR3 is TGTGCCAGCAGTCAAACGGCAGGGGCCACCGGGGAGCTGTTTTTT. Protein product: CASSQTAGATGELFF. The chain couples TRBV6-5 to TRBJ2-2, with D perhaps matching TRBD1 (6 bases). V was pared by 5 bases and J by 4 bases, with 14 bases between. Germline V lookup: CDR1 MNHEY, CDR2 SVGAGI. The CDR3 is made up of 15 amino acids.

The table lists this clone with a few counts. The CDR3 DNA sequence: TGTGCCACCTCAATATGGGCTAGCGGGAGGTACGAGCAGTACTTC. Encoded protein: CATSIWASGRYEQYF. This rearrangement joins TRBV5-4 to TRBJ2-7, with 11 bases aligning to TRBD2. The germline CDR1 and CDR2 sequences are SGHNT and YYREEE (reference sequence). J lost 4 bases, V lost 9 bases, and 12 bases had no gene match. The CDR3 consists of 15 residues.

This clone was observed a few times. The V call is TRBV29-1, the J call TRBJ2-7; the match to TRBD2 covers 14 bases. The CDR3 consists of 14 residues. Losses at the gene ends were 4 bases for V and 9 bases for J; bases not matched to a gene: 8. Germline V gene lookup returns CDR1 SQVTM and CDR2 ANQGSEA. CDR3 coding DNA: TGCAGCGTTGCCGCCGGGACTAGCGGGGGCTCGCAGTACTTC. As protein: CSVAAGTSGGSQYF.

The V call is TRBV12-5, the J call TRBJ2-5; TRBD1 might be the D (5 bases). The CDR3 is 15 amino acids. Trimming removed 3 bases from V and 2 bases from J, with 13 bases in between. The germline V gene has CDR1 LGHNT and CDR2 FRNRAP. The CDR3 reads CASGLKRTGQETQYF. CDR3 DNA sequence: TGTGCTAGTGGTTTAAAGAGAACAGGACAAGAGACCCAGTACTTC. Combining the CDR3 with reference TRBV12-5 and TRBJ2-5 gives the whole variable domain DARVTQTPRHKVTEMGQEVTMRCQPILGHNTVFWYRQTMMQGLELLAYFRNRAPLDDSGMPKDRFSAEMPDATLATLKIQPSEPRDSAVYFCASGLKRTGQETQYFGPGTRLLVL.

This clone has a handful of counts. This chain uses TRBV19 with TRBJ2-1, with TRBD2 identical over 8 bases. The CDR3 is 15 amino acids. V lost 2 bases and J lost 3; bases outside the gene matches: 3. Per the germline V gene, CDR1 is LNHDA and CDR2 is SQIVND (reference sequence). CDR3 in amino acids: CASSIRLANYNEQFF. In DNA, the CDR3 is TGTGCCAGTAGTATAAGACTAGCGAACTACAATGAGCAGTTCTTC.

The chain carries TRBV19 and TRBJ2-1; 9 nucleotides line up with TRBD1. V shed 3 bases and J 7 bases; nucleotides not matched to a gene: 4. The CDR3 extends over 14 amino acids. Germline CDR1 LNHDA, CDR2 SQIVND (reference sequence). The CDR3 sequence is CASSMGTGMNEQFF. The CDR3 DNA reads TGTGCCAGTAGTATGGGGACAGGGATGAATGAGCAGTTCTTC.

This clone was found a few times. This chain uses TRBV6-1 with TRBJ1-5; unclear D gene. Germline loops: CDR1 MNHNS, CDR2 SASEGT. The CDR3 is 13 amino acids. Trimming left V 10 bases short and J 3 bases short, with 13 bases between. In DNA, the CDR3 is TGTGCCACCCGGGGTGTGGCCAATCAGCCCCAGCATTTT. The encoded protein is CATRGVANQPQHF.